This TCR beta chain was documented in a study of blood T cell repertoires in COVID-19. TCRdb's table, derived via immunoSEQ multiplex PCR, lists solely in-frame clones and lacks some. The sample contains some 320,000 clones, approximately 88% of which appear only once. This CDR3 has 13 residues. With 6 bases removed from V and 4 bases from J, the gap between germline ends came to 12 bases. The germline V gene encodes CDR1 MNHEY and CDR2 SVGAGI. The source of this sequence is a woman aged 25 to 39 who had recovered from COVID-19. This chain links TRBV6-5 with TRBJ1-1; tentatively, D is TRBD1 (6 bases). Sequenced input: peripheral blood. For the CDR3, the DNA is TGTGCCAGCAGCCGAACAGGGCCCACTGAAGCTTTCTTT. This encodes CASSRTGPTEAFF.